This is a list of T cell receptor beta chains from one sample in a study of blood T cells in healthy people across ages. TCRdb called the 5' RACE reads again in MiXCR, with one record for every CDR3 protein. The sample contains 950,000 to 1,200,000 distinct CDR3 sequences, roughly two fifths of which appear only once. Sequenced: blood. The receptor source for this set is a man aged 18 to 35 in good health. Both conserved end residues are part of each CDR3. A D gene is named only where the DNA matches it firmly. Expanded clones get a size class; other rows say once, few or many, or leave the size out.

clone_size,d_call,j_call,v_call,cdr3_aa,cdr3_nt
.,.,TRBJ2-5,TRBV6-2/TRBV6-3,CASTDTNPQEAQYF,TGTGCCAGCACCGACACGAATCCCCAGGAGGCCCAGTACTTC
.,.,TRBJ2-2,TRBV13,CASSFTEATGELFF,TGTGCCAGCAGCTTTACAGAAGCCACCGGGGAGCTGTTTTTT
.,.,TRBJ2-7,TRBV28,CASSSTRHGIYNEQYF,TGTGCCAGCAGTTCCACGAGACACGGTATCTACAATGAGCAGTACTTC
many,TRBD2,TRBJ2-1,TRBV12-3/TRBV12-4,CASSPSGGSYNEQFF,TGTGCCAGCAGTCCTAGCGGGGGGTCCTACAATGAGCAGTTCTTC
.,TRBD1,TRBJ1-2,TRBV4-1,CASSPKMWGTGDKGYTF,TGCGCCAGCAGCCCGAAGATGTGGGGGACAGGGGATAAGGGCTACACCTTC
few,.,TRBJ1-1,TRBV12-3/TRBV12-4,CASSLGDTRLEAFF,TGTGCCAGCAGTCTAGGGGACACAAGACTTGAAGCTTTCTTT
.,TRBD1,TRBJ1-5,TRBV7-8,CASSLVKGAGNQPQHF,TGTGCCAGCAGCTTAGTCAAGGGGGCTGGCAATCAGCCCCAGCATTTT
few,TRBD1,TRBJ1-2,TRBV27,CASSRDRGVGYTF,TGTGCCAGCAGTCGGGACAGGGGAGTAGGCTACACCTTC
few,.,TRBJ2-3,TRBV13,CASSLVGENTQYF,TGTGCCAGCAGCTTAGTAGGAGAGAATACGCAGTATTTT
.,TRBD1,TRBJ2-5,TRBV9,CASSPALGQGETQYF,TGTGCCAGCAGCCCCGCCCTGGGACAGGGTGAGACCCAGTACTTC
.,.,TRBJ2-7,TRBV6-2/TRBV6-3,CACSQTGESSYEQYF,TGTGCCTGCAGTCAAACAGGAGAAAGCTCCTACGAGCAGTACTTC
few,.,TRBJ1-4,TRBV4-3,CASSQDLAGQAFEKLFF,TGCGCCAGCAGCCAAGATTTGGCCGGGCAGGCGTTTGAAAAACTGTTTTTT
.,.,TRBJ1-6,TRBV7-9,CASSLAQPLHF,TGTGCCAGCAGCTTAGCCCAACCCCTCCACTTT
.,TRBD2,TRBJ2-3,TRBV3-1,CASSLASSGDYTQYF,TGTGCCAGCAGCTTGGCTTCTAGCGGTGATTATACGCAGTATTTT
.,TRBD1,TRBJ2-7,TRBV7-2,CASSSNQGDEQYF,TGTGCCAGCAGCTCGAACCAGGGGGATGAGCAGTACTTC
.,.,TRBJ2-2,TRBV27,CASSLTVAGELFF,TGTGCCAGTAGCCTCACAGTCGCCGGGGAGCTGTTTTTT
.,TRBD1,TRBJ2-1,TRBV7-2,CASSSRTGQAEQFF,TGTGCCAGCAGCTCCCGGACAGGGCAGGCTGAGCAGTTCTTC
few,.,TRBJ2-1,TRBV6-5,CASSYLSGSYNEQFF,TGTGCCAGCAGTTACCTGAGCGGCTCCTACAATGAGCAGTTCTTC
.,.,TRBJ1-4,TRBV7-9,CASSSPLTEEIEKLFF,TGTGCCAGCAGCTCCCCCCTGACGGAAGAGATTGAAAAACTGTTTTTT
few,TRBD1,TRBJ2-1,TRBV9,CASSAGTGTLNEQFF,TGTGCCAGCAGCGCCGGGACAGGTACACTCAATGAGCAGTTCTTC
.,.,TRBJ2-5,TRBV27,CASSPTASRGTQYF,TGTGCCAGCAGTCCGACGGCCTCCAGGGGGACCCAGTACTTC
many,.,TRBJ2-1,TRBV10-3,CAISGDNEQFF,TGTGCCATCAGTGGAGACAATGAGCAGTTCTTC
.,TRBD2,TRBJ2-7,TRBV28,CASSPVGDYNEQYF,TGTGCCAGCAGTCCCGTGGGGGACTACAATGAGCAGTACTTC
few,.,TRBJ1-2,TRBV12-3/TRBV12-4,CASSLRSGGYTF,TGTGCCAGCAGTTTAAGGAGCGGGGGCTACACCTTC
.,TRBD2,TRBJ2-3,TRBV5-1,CASRIAGARTSTDTQYF,TGCGCCAGCAGGATAGCGGGTGCCAGAACAAGCACAGATACGCAGTATTTT
.,.,TRBJ1-2,TRBV7-2,CASSLVEGETDGYTF,TGTGCCAGCAGCTTAGTGGAGGGGGAAACGGATGGCTACACCTTC
many,.,TRBJ1-1,TRBV7-9,CASSFGTEAFF,TGTGCCAGCAGCTTTGGCACTGAAGCTTTCTTT
few,TRBD1,TRBJ1-2,TRBV30,CAWSVVPPRTGDDYGYTF,TGTGCCTGGAGTGTTGTTCCTCCCAGGACAGGGGATGATTATGGCTACACCTTC
.,TRBD2,TRBJ2-3,TRBV20-1,CSAGSGGAEDTQYF,TGCAGTGCTGGTAGCGGGGGGGCTGAAGATACGCAGTATTTT
.,.,TRBJ2-1,TRBV2,CASSERPGTYNEQFF,TGTGCCAGCAGTGAAAGGCCCGGAACCTACAATGAGCAGTTCTTC
few,.,TRBJ1-2,TRBV6-5,CASSSERLYGYTF,TGTGCCAGCAGTTCAGAACGCCTCTATGGCTACACCTTC
many,TRBD1,TRBJ2-7,TRBV6-2/TRBV6-3,CASSYGDSSYEQYF,TGTGCCAGCAGTTACGGGGACAGCTCCTACGAGCAGTACTTC
.,.,TRBJ1-2,TRBV7-9,CASSLESGGHSSFYGYTF,TGTGCCAGCAGCTTAGAATCGGGGGGCCATAGTTCTTTCTATGGCTACACCTTC
.,.,TRBJ1-1,TRBV28,CASSYPGLYTEAFF,TGTGCCAGCAGTTATCCAGGGCTCTACACTGAAGCTTTCTTT
few,.,TRBJ1-2,TRBV28,CASRAGLLDGYTF,TGTGCCAGCAGGGCGGGATTACTGGATGGCTACACCTTC
.,.,TRBJ2-5,TRBV2,CASSLGGTYKETQYF,TGTGCCAGCAGCCTTGGGGGGACATACAAAGAGACCCAGTACTTC
few,.,TRBJ2-3,TRBV20-1,CGPTGEDAYTQYF,TGCGGACCGACGGGCGAAGACGCCTATACGCAGTATTTT
few,TRBD2,TRBJ2-3,TRBV12-5,CASGLGTITDTQYF,TGTGCTAGTGGTCTCGGGACTATCACAGATACGCAGTATTTT
.,.,TRBJ2-7,TRBV7-8,CASSEQARNFGEQYF,TGTGCCAGCAGCGAACAGGCCCGAAACTTCGGCGAGCAGTACTTC
many,TRBD1,TRBJ2-1,TRBV10-3,CAISESGTGLGPNEQFF,TGTGCCATCAGTGAGTCGGGGACAGGGCTGGGGCCCAATGAGCAGTTCTTC
once,.,TRBJ1-2,TRBV6-2/TRBV6-3,CASSSPTTNHYGYTF,TGTGCCAGCAGTTCCCCTACTACGAATCACTATGGCTACACCTTC
few,.,TRBJ2-7,TRBV11-2,CASSPERVSYEQYF,TGTGCCAGCAGCCCCGAAAGGGTCTCCTACGAGCAGTACTTC
.,.,TRBJ1-2,TRBV20-1,CSMTGFALSRYGCTF,.
.,.,TRBJ1-4,TRBV20-1,CSATRPTNEKLFF,TGCAGTGCCACGCGGCCAACTAATGAAAAACTGTTTTTT
.,.,TRBJ2-7,TRBV30,CAWSVQGTSYEQYF,TGTGCCTGGAGTGTGCAGGGGACATCCTACGAGCAGTACTTC
.,TRBD1,TRBJ1-1,TRBV5-1,CASRWDRNTEAFF,TGCGCCAGCAGATGGGACAGGAACACTGAAGCTTTCTTT
few,.,TRBJ2-3,TRBV5-1,CASSWTTAVYTDTQYF,TGCGCCAGCAGCTGGACGACAGCAGTATACACAGATACGCAGTATTTT
few,TRBD1,TRBJ1-2,TRBV12-3/TRBV12-4,CASLSGTAIYGYTF,TGTGCCAGCCTCTCCGGGACAGCGATCTATGGCTACACCTTC